Shown below are 2 T cell receptor beta chains from a single sample sequenced in a study of PD-L1 blockade in urothelial cancer. The time point was: peripheral blood 6 weeks after treatment start. Libraries were prepared by immunoSEQ multiplex PCR; TCRdb keeps only in-frame clonotypes and omits some of them. The sample contains tens of thousands of clones, 79% of which appear only once. This specimen consisted of PBMCs, obtained around atezolizumab (anti-PD-L1) treatment. The receptors were sampled from a man between 65 and 85 years old with urothelial cancer.

This chain's CDR3 is CASSKEGVGGQGNQPQHF. The CDR3 bases are TGTGCCAGCAGCAAAGAGGGGGTAGGGGGCCAGGGCAATCAGCCCCAGCATTTT. The chain is built from TRBV21-1 and TRBJ1-5; the D call TRBD1 from the table was never checked on the DNA. TRBV21-1 is a pseudogene locus. This CDR3 has 18 amino acids.

The gene calls are TRBV5-6 and TRBJ2-6, with D perhaps matching TRBD2 (5 bases). The germline V gene has CDR1 SGHDT and CDR2 YYEEEE. There are 15 residues in the CDR3. Between the trimmed V and J ends, which lost 0 bases and 4 bases, there was a span of 8 bases. DNA for the CDR3: TGTGCCAGCAGCTTGGTGTCTAGCGGGGCCAACGTCCTGACTTTC. It translates to CASSLVSSGANVLTF.